The 18 T cell receptor beta chains below come from one sample, sequenced in a study of OX40 agonist ivuxolimab in advanced cancers. Profiling relied on immunoSEQ multiplex PCR, and the TCRdb table lists in-frame clones only, not all of them. Of around 70,000 clones listed, 85% were seen once; the top ten hold over 4.5%. The sequencing here drew on CD4+ or CD8+ T cells sorted from blood, taken in a trial of the OX40 agonist ivuxolimab. These receptor sequences come from an adult with an advanced solid tumor such as melanoma, head and neck, liver or kidney cancer.

V gene TRBV11-2 combines with J gene TRBJ1-2, with D perhaps TRBD1 (5 bases). Trimming pared 3 bases from V and 3 bases from J, leaving 14 bases between. CDR1 SGHAT and CDR2 FQNNGV come from the germline V gene. The CDR3 covers 15 residues. CDR3 loop: CASSFNRQRDYGYTF. In nucleotides, the CDR3 is TGTGCCAGCAGCTTCAACAGGCAGAGGGACTATGGCTACACCTTC.

The rearrangement uses TRBV30 and TRBJ2-7, with D unresolved. Germline assignment: CDR1 GTSNPN and CDR2 SVGIG (reference sequence). V was clipped by 0 bases and J by 3 bases, with 12 bases between them. The CDR3 length is 14 residues. CDR3 residues: CAWSVKGSGYEQYF. The CDR3 DNA reads as TGTGCCTGGAGTGTAAAGGGTTCGGGCTACGAGCAGTACTTC.

V gene TRBV6-5 combines with J gene TRBJ2-1; tentative D call: TRBD1 (6 bases). The germline V and J ends were trimmed by 2 bases and 7 bases, with 9 bases remaining between them. Germline-derived CDR1 and CDR2 are MNHEY and SVGAGI. The CDR3 loop spans 13 amino acids. CDR3 loop: CASSYTGMNEQFF. The CDR3 DNA follows: TGTGCCAGCAGTTACACAGGGATGAATGAGCAGTTCTTC.

About this clone: The junction and the germline gene differ at one end; a read error may be behind it. The chain links TRBV7-7 to TRBJ2-2; D is possibly TRBD1 or TRBD2 (5 bases each). CDR1 is SSHAT and CDR2 is FNYEAQ in the germline V gene (reference sequence). This CDR3 has 15 residues. DNA of the CDR3: TGTGCTAGCAGCCGACAGAGGGTGAACACCGGGGAGCTGTTTTTT. This gives the protein CASSRQRVNTGELFF.

This clone has a handful of counts. This chain connects TRBV19 to TRBJ1-4; 7 bases are shared with TRBD1. In germline, CDR1 is LNHDA, CDR2 SQIVND (reference sequence). V lost 3 bases to trimming and J lost 0 bases; unmatched junction nucleotides: 7. The CDR3 runs 17 residues. The CDR3 region is CASSIRDSTATNEKLFF. DNA of the CDR3: TGTGCCAGTAGTATTCGGGACAGTACTGCAACTAATGAAAAACTGTTTTTT. Variable domain in full (rest from reference TRBV19 and TRBJ1-4): DGGITQSPKYLFRKEGQNVTLSCEQNLNHDAMYWYRQDPGQGLRLIYYSQIVNDFQKGDIAEGYSVSREKKESFPLTVTSAQKNPTAFYLCASSIRDSTATNEKLFFGSGTQLSVL.

This chain joins TRBV6-6 and TRBJ1-5; TRBD1 agrees at 8 bases. Trimming at V came to 0 bases and at J to 6 bases, leaving 4 bases not matched to a gene. Germline CDR1 is MNHNY and CDR2 is SVGAGI (reference sequence). The CDR3 has 15 amino acids. Here the CDR3 reads CASSYSTGAGQPQHF. The DNA for the CDR3 is TGTGCCAGCAGTTACTCGACAGGGGCAGGTCAGCCCCAGCATTTT.

The chain carries TRBV4-1 and TRBJ1-4; D is perhaps TRBD1 (6 bases). This CDR3 comprises 15 residues. V gave up 2 bases and J gave up 7 bases, with 14 bases separating them. Germline V gene sequence: CDR1 MGHRA, CDR2 YSYEKL. Written as DNA, the CDR3 is TGCGCCAGCAGCCAAAACTCAGGGGAGGGTGAAAAACTGTTTTTT. It is translated as CASSQNSGEGEKLFF.

This sequence joins TRBV5-1 and TRBJ1-2, with no clear D. The CDR3 spans 13 residues. Germline V gene data show CDR1 as SGHRS and CDR2 as YFSETQ. Trimming took 0 bases from V and 7 from J, leaving 10 bases between them. In DNA, the CDR3 is TGCGCCAGCAGCTTGGAATCCGGATCTGGCTACACCTTC. It yields the protein CASSLESGSGYTF.

The chain recombines TRBV7-2 with TRBJ2-1; the D is unclear. CDR1 is SGHTA and CDR2 is FQGNSA in the germline V gene. The CDR3 is made up of 12 amino acids. Trimming left V 0 bases short and J 12 bases short, with 9 bases between. The CDR3: CASSLALYGQFF. Here the CDR3 DNA reads TGTGCCAGCAGCTTAGCGCTCTATGGGCAGTTCTTC.

The chain has TRBV10-1 and TRBJ2-1, with D perhaps assigned TRBD1 or TRBD2 (5 bases each). This CDR3 spans 15 amino acids. Trimming took off 2 bases at V and 7 bases at J, with 15 bases between the two ends. The germline gives CDR1 WNHNN, CDR2 SYGVQD (reference sequence). The CDR3 region has the DNA TGCGCCAGCAGTGAGGGGGGTGGGGGAGCGAATGAGCAGTTCTTC. It encodes CASSEGGGGANEQFF.

The chain couples TRBV10-2 to TRBJ2-3, with D uncertain. V lost 5 bases and J lost 2, with 11 bases in between. From germline, CDR1 is WSHSY and CDR2 SAAADI. This CDR3 has 14 amino acids. The CDR3 DNA reads TGCGCCAGCAGTCAATCCCAGATCACAGATACGCAGTATTTT. It encodes CASSQSQITDTQYF.

The chain links TRBV5-6 to TRBJ2-1; D tentatively fits TRBD1 or TRBD2 (6 bases each). This CDR3 region has 15 residues. V was shortened by 2 bases and J by 6 bases, with 15 bases between the two germline ends. Germline CDR1 is SGHDT and CDR2 is YYEEEE. The CDR3 nucleotides read TGTGCCAGCAGCTTTGGAGGGACACCTTTCAATGAGCAGTTCTTC. It specifies CASSFGGTPFNEQFF.

The rearrangement joins TRBV6-5 to TRBJ2-1; no definite D call. The CDR3 has 13 amino acids. Germline assignment: CDR1 MNHEY and CDR2 SVGAGI. With 6 bases removed from V and 4 bases from J, the gap between germline ends came to 10 bases. CDR3 sequence reads: CASSRVRYNEQFF. In DNA form, the CDR3 reads TGTGCCAGCAGCCGCGTCCGTTACAATGAGCAGTTCTTC.

This sequence joins TRBV27 and TRBJ2-1, with 12 bases that match TRBD2. The CDR3 length is 15 residues. Germline V lookup: CDR1 MNHEY, CDR2 SMNVEV (reference sequence). Trimming at V came to 7 bases and at J to 8 bases, leaving 9 bases not matched to a gene. The CDR3 nucleotides read TGTGCCAGCACTCCAAGACTAGCGGGAGCGCATGAGCAGTTCTTC. It encodes CASTPRLAGAHEQFF.

The V gene is TRBV5-6, the J gene TRBJ2-2, with a tentative D call TRBD1 (7 bases). Trimming shortened V by 5 bases and J by 4 bases, and 24 bases separated the two germline ends. The CDR3 extends over 18 amino acids. Germline V gene sequence: CDR1 SGHDT, CDR2 YYEEEE. In DNA, the CDR3 is TGTGCCAGCAGTCCCCTCAGGGGGGAACTTCAGGGCACCGGGGAGCTGTTTTTT. This translates into CASSPLRGELQGTGELFF.

This clone was seen more than once but under ten times. The chain has TRBV6-1 and TRBJ2-1, with 11 bases matching TRBD2. The CDR3 is 14 amino acids. Germline V gives CDR1 MNHNS, CDR2 SASEGT. V shed 10 bases and J 6 bases; nucleotides not matched to a gene: 8. The CDR3 here is CATSLGTSGNEQFF. Written as DNA, the CDR3 is TGTGCCACTAGCCTCGGGACTAGCGGCAATGAGCAGTTCTTC.

This clone was detected only a few times. V is TRBV6-4 and J is TRBJ2-3; tentatively, D is TRBD2 (6 bases). The CDR3 runs to 15 residues. Trimming pared 3 bases from V and 1 base from J, leaving 11 bases between. Germline values: CDR1 MRHNA, CDR2 SNTAGT. The CDR3 coding sequence is TGTGCCAGCAGTGAGGAGGGGTCGGGCACAGATACGCAGTATTTT. This gives the protein CASSEEGSGTDTQYF.

J is TRBJ1-2 and V is TRBV6-5, with TRBD1 identical over 7 bases. The J segment lost 3 bases and the V segment lost 8 bases, leaving 12 bases of the junction unmatched. Germline V gene lookup returns CDR1 MNHEY and CDR2 SVGAGI. CDR3 length equals 15 residues. The CDR3 reads CASGDPRGQYYGYTF. As DNA, the CDR3 is TGTGCCAGCGGCGATCCTAGGGGGCAATACTATGGCTACACCTTC.